These 14 T cell receptor beta chains share one sample of origin, sequenced in a study of blood T cell repertoires in COVID-19. Repertoires were generated with immunoSEQ multiplex PCR, while TCRdb's copy carries only in-frame clones and drops some. Among about 160,000 clones listed, 81% were seen once. Sequencing was carried out using PBMCs or T cells enriched from blood (not recorded which). The receptors shown here come from a woman aged 40 to 50 with acute COVID-19.

This chain uses TRBV6-6 with TRBJ1-2, with D maybe TRBD1 (6 bases). The CDR3 runs 14 residues. Germline loops: CDR1 MNHNY, CDR2 SVGAGI (reference sequence). V was clipped by 7 bases and J by 4 bases, with 16 bases between them. CDR3 loop: CASNSQGRGYGYTF. CDR3 sequence (DNA): TGTGCCAGCAATAGTCAGGGGAGGGGCTATGGCTACACCTTC.

This clone was found a few times. V and J are TRBV27 and TRBJ2-2, with TRBD1 identical over 8 bases. CDR1 is MNHEY, CDR2 SMNVEV, per germline (reference sequence). The CDR3 is 17 residues long. With 7 bases clipped from V and 5 bases from J, the junction kept 15 bases outside the gene matches. The CDR3 is CASKPLFRTGTTGELFF. DNA for the CDR3: TGTGCCAGCAAACCCCTTTTCAGGACAGGGACGACCGGGGAGCTGTTTTTT.

CDR3 sequence reads: CASSPEFGTGGETQYF. CDR3 DNA: TGCGCCAGCAGCCCCGAATTTGGAACAGGGGGAGAGACCCAGTACTTC. The V call is TRBV4-1, the J call TRBJ2-5, with 8 bases that match TRBD1. Germline-derived CDR1 and CDR2 are MGHRA and YSYEKL. CDR3 length equals 16 residues. The junction had 11 bases not matched to a gene; V was cut back by 4 bases and J by 4 bases.

This sequence joins TRBV13 and TRBJ1-2; 10 nucleotides match TRBD1. The CDR3 covers 12 residues. The junction had 6 bases not matched to a gene; V was cut back by 9 bases and J by 8 bases. The germline V gene encodes CDR1 PRHDT and CDR2 FYEKMQ (reference sequence). The CDR3 sequence is CASSWTGGGYTF. The DNA of the CDR3 is TGTGCCAGTTCCTGGACAGGGGGAGGCTACACCTTC.

This rearrangement joins TRBV11-2 to TRBJ1-1; D gene unclear. Germline values: CDR1 SGHAT, CDR2 FQNNGV. V was clipped by 5 bases and J by 1 base, with 8 bases between them. This CDR3 has 13 residues. As DNA, the CDR3 is TGTGCCAGCAGCCCAAAGCCGAACACTGAAGCTTTCTTT. This gives the protein CASSPKPNTEAFF. The full variable domain, in which reference TRBV11-2 and TRBJ1-1 provide the parts outside the CDR3, is EAGVAQSPRYKIIEKRQSVAFWCNPISGHATLYWYQQILGQGPKLLIQFQNNGVVDDSQLPKDRFSAERLKGVDSTLKIQPAKLEDSAVYLCASSPKPNTEAFFGQGTRLTVV.

This clone was observed a handful of times. CDR3 DNA: TGCGCCAGCCCCGGGGAGGGCGCAGATACGCAGTATTTT. Translating gives CASPGEGADTQYF. The rearrangement joins TRBV4-1 to TRBJ2-3, with TRBD2 identical over 7 bases. Trimming took 8 bases from V and 4 from J; bases not matched to a gene: 6. The CDR3 runs to 13 residues. Germline V gene lookup returns CDR1 MGHRA and CDR2 YSYEKL.

This rearrangement joins TRBV5-1 to TRBJ2-5; 12 nucleotides align to TRBD2. In germline, CDR1 is SGHRS, CDR2 YFSETQ. The CDR3 sequence is 16 residues long. The V gene end was trimmed by 5 bases and the J gene end by 0 bases; junction bases not matched to a gene: 5. In DNA, the CDR3 is TGCGCCAGCAGGGATGGGACTAGCGGGTACCAAGAGACCCAGTACTTC. The encoded protein is CASRDGTSGYQETQYF.

Only a few counts were recorded for this clone. DNA for the CDR3: TGTGCCATCAGTGATCTGACAGACAACTATGGCTACACCTTC. This sequence encodes CAISDLTDNYGYTF. The rearrangement joins TRBV10-3 to TRBJ1-2; D is possibly TRBD1 (5 bases). This CDR3 contains 14 residues. Germline assignment: CDR1 ENHRY and CDR2 SYGVKD. Trimming removed 3 bases from V and 2 bases from J, with 10 bases in between.

This clone has only one observation. V usage is TRBV5-1 and J usage is TRBJ2-1; tentatively, D is TRBD2 (5 bases). CDR3 length equals 15 residues. V shed 0 bases and J shed 0 bases, with 7 bases lying between them. The germline V gene has CDR1 SGHRS and CDR2 YFSETQ. CDR3 region: CASSLGRTSYNEQFF. CDR3 coding DNA: TGCGCCAGCAGCTTGGGGAGGACCTCCTACAATGAGCAGTTCTTC.

The J gene is TRBJ1-3, the V gene TRBV3-1 (or the pseudogene TRBV3-2), with 10 positions matching TRBD1. V was pared by 0 bases and J by 0 bases, with 14 bases of the junction left unmatched. Germline V lookup: CDR1 LGHDT, CDR2 YNNKEL (reference sequence). CDR3 length equals 21 residues. CDR3 sequence: CASSQEPSGQGIYSSGNTIYF. The CDR3 region has the DNA TGTGCCAGCAGCCAAGAGCCCTCGGGACAGGGGATTTATTCCTCTGGAAACACCATATATTTT.

The CDR3 sequence: CASSLGLAGPISTDTQYF. The CDR3 DNA is TGTGCCAGCAGCCTCGGACTAGCGGGACCTATAAGCACAGATACGCAGTATTTT. V is TRBV5-8 and J is TRBJ2-3, with 12 bases aligning to TRBD2. The CDR3 loop spans 18 amino acids. Germline CDR1 is SGHTS and CDR2 is YDEGEE. The ends lost 4 bases at V and 0 bases at J; junction bases unmatched: 9.

With respect to this clone: One end of the junction fails to match germline, which may point to a read error. The V call is TRBV5-1, the J call TRBJ1-2, with TRBD1 matching 9 bases. Per germline, CDR1 SGHRS and CDR2 YFSETQ. The CDR3 extends over 14 amino acids. The CDR3 here is CASSLDHPGQGSIF. The CDR3 DNA reads TGCGCCAGCAGCTTGGACCACCCGGGACAGGGTTCAATTTTC.

This clone was recorded only once. The V call is TRBV5-6, the J call TRBJ2-6; D perhaps matches TRBD2 (6 bases). V was cut by 5 bases and J by 4 bases, with 19 bases left in between. CDR1 SGHDT and CDR2 YYEEEE come from the germline V gene. This CDR3 has 17 residues. The CDR3 bases are TGTGCCAGCAGTAAGCCCGGGGGAGATTTGGGGGCCAACGTCCTGACTTTC. Protein sequence: CASSKPGGDLGANVLTF.

This clone was found once. The rearrangement joins TRBV6-5 to TRBJ2-5; 7 bases match TRBD2. CDR3 length equals 12 residues. Germline CDR1 and CDR2: MNHEY and SVGAGI. V was pared by 11 bases and J by 2 bases, with 5 bases of the junction left unmatched. The CDR3 region has the DNA TGTGCCTATGGGAGGGTTCAAGAGACCCAGTACTTC. Encoded protein: CAYGRVQETQYF.